In this sample, the clone carrying this T cell receptor beta chain turned up once. Other DNA sequences in the sample encode the same CDR3. Some clones are missing from TCRdb's copy, which holds only in-frame ones; the method was immunoSEQ multiplex PCR. The sample lists approximately 150,000 clones; about 90% were seen once. This sample stems from a study of cytomegalovirus exposure and HLA in healthy donors. The sequenced sample consisted of PBMCs. The source of this sequence is a woman younger than 35 in good health and CMV-seropositive.

The CDR3 nucleotides read TGTGCCAGCAGCTTGGGCGTGGGGGAGCTGTTTTTT. This translates into CASSLGVGELFF. The chain recombines TRBV5-8 with TRBJ2-2; the D is unclear. CDR3 length: 12 residues. The germline V gene encodes CDR1 SGHTS and CDR2 YDEGEE. Trimming left V 0 bases short and J 8 bases short, with 5 bases between.